A single sample gave rise to the 5 T cell receptor beta chains below, sequenced in a study of Graves' ophthalmopathy and Graves' hyperthyroidism. Scientists amplified the TCR beta CDR3 regions from RNA transcripts. After a first-round RT-PCR with HTBI primers, a second-round multiplex PCR was run. In TCRdb, the multiplex PCR reads were re-called with MiXCR into one record per CDR3 protein. Of about 400,000 distinct CDR3 sequences in the sample, around 18% were seen once. Material: peripheral blood. The origin of the receptors is a young woman with Graves' ophthalmopathy.

This clonotype was counted at least ten times. The genes are TRBV4-2 and TRBJ1-1; a weak D match, TRBD1 (6 bases). V dropped 0 bases and J dropped 0 bases, with 17 bases sitting between them. This CDR3 has 18 amino acids. Germline CDR1 and CDR2: LGHNA and YNFKEQ. The CDR3 region is CASSQDPIPTGLNTEAFF. The CDR3 region has the DNA TGTGCCAGCAGCCAAGACCCCATTCCCACAGGGCTGAACACTGAAGCTTTCTTT.

This clonotype has just one count. This chain links TRBV7-3 with TRBJ2-2; D possibly corresponds to TRBD2 (6 bases). Germline-derived CDR1 and CDR2 are SGHTA and FQGTGA. This CDR3 has 14 amino acids. V was shortened by 5 bases and J by 4 bases, with 11 bases between the two germline ends. CDR3 loop: CASSTEAGTGELFF. CDR3 sequence (DNA): TGTGCCAGCAGCACAGAAGCGGGCACCGGGGAGCTGTTTTTT.

This clonotype was picked up many times. An end of the junction does not agree with germline; a read error may underlie this. This chain uses TRBV5-1 with TRBJ2-7, with a weak D call TRBD2 (6 bases). The CDR3 is 13 amino acids. Germline loops: CDR1 SGHRS, CDR2 YFSETQ. The CDR3 region is CATSPEGIYEQYF. CDR3 nucleotide sequence: TGCGCCACCAGCCCGGAGGGGATCTACGAGCAGTACTTC.

This clonotype appeared many times. This chain uses TRBV7-2 with TRBJ2-5; D not certain. Trimming removed 5 bases from V and 5 bases from J, with 18 bases in between. The germline V gene has CDR1 SGHTA and CDR2 FQGNSA. The CDR3 covers 15 residues. The CDR3 region is CASSPRLGFAETQYF. CDR3 in DNA: TGTGCCAGCAGCCCACGTTTGGGCTTCGCGGAGACCCAGTACTTC.

This clonotype was seen at least ten times. This chain joins TRBV12-3 or TRBV12-4 and TRBJ2-7, with D possibly TRBD1 on 6 matching bases. The CDR3 contains 16 residues. The germline V and J ends were trimmed by 5 bases and 5 bases, with 22 bases remaining between them. The CDR3 sequence: CASSPQGTALPHEQYF. CDR3 nucleotides: TGTGCCAGCAGTCCCCAGGGGACGGCTCTCCCCCACGAGCAGTACTTC.